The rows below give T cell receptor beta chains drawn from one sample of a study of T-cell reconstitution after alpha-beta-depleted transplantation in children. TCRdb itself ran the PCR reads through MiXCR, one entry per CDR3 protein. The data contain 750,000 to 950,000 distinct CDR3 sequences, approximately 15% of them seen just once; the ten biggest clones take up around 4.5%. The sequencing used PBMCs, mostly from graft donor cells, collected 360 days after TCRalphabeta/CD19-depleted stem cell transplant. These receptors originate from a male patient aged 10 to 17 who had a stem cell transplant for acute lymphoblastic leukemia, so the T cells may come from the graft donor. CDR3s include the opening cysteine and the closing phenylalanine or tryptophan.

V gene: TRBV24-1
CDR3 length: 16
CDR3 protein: CATSDLLTSGRIEQFF

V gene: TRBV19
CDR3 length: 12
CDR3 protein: CASASGRNEQFF

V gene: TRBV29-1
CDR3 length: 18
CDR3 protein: CSVDGVARPGSSYNEQFF

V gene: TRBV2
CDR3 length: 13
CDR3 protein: CASELDQASEQYF

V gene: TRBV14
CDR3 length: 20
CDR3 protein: CASSQEGWETIVDSYNEQFF

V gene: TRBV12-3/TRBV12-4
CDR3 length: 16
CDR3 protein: CASSLGIADPNNEQFF

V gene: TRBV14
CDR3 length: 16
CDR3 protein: CASSSSRSKSYNEQFF

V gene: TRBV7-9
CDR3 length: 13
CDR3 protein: CASSRPRRVTQYF

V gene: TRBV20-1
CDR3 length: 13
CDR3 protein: CSARPDTTYEQYF

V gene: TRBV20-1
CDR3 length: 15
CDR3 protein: CSARGVLGGDNEQFF